This TCR beta chain is drawn from a study of shared clonotypes between healthy human individuals. As for this clone: With only one base between it and a far larger clone, this is likely a read error.

The protocol was immunoSEQ multiplex PCR, while the TCRdb copy is restricted to in-frame clones and leaves out a portion. This table holds fewer than 600,000 clones, around 80% found once. The receptor's source is a woman in her thirties or forties in good health. Some clones in this sample may be carry-over from other donors' samples. The sample was PBMCs.

This CDR3 is CASNQGGAQDTQYF. The DNA for the CDR3 is TGTGCCAGCAACCAAGGGGGAGCACAGGATACGCAGTATTTT. The J gene is TRBJ2-3, the V gene TRBV4-2, with D perhaps TRBD1 (6 bases). CDR1 LGHNA and CDR2 YNFKEQ come from the germline V gene. The length of the CDR3 is 14 residues.